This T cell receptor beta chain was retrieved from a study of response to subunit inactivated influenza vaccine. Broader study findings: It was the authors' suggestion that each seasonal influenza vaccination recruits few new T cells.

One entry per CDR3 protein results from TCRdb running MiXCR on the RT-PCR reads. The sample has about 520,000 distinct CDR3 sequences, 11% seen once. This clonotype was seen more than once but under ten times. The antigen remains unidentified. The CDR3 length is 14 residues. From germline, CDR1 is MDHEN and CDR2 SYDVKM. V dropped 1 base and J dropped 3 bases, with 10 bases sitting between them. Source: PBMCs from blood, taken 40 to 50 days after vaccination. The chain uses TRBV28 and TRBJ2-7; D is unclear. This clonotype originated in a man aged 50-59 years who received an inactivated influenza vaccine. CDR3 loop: CASSLFMASYEQYF. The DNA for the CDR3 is TGTGCCAGCAGTTTATTCATGGCGAGCTACGAGCAGTACTTC.